This T cell receptor beta chain was sequenced for a study of T cells after yellow fever vaccination. Each CDR3 protein gets one entry after TCRdb re-called the 5' RACE reads with MiXCR. The sample holds a few hundred thousand distinct CDR3 sequences, less than 20% seen once. Study outcomes and limitations: Peak timing came faster in the weaker secondary response, day 5 versus 15. Re-detected after boosting: most primary clones, 96% of CD4 and 88% of CD8.

Only a few counts were recorded for this clonotype. Its target is not known. The CDR3 is 16 amino acids. The V segment lost 2 bases and the J segment 7 bases; nucleotides outside the gene matches: 8. Germline values: CDR1 LNHDA, CDR2 SQIVND (reference sequence). The input for sequencing was PBMCs, taken roughly 5 days after the first yellow fever vaccination. The chain joins TRBV19 to TRBJ1-2, with 12 bases that match TRBD1. This TCR was sampled from a man between 18 and 35 years old who received the YFV17D yellow fever vaccine. The CDR3 loop is CASSILRDRGLSGYTF. The CDR3 nucleotides are TGTGCCAGTAGTATACTCCGGGACAGGGGGCTGAGTGGCTACACCTTC.